The rows below give T cell receptor beta chains drawn from one sample of a study of T-cell reconstitution after alpha-beta-depleted transplantation in children. TCRdb passed the PCR reads through MiXCR, listing each CDR3 protein once. Of about 400,000 distinct CDR3 sequences in the sample, about 14% were seen once. Material: PBMCs, obtained from the stem cell graft. The source of these receptors is a human donor who donated a stem cell graft to a child with Fanconi anemia. Both conserved end residues are part of each CDR3. D genes are given only for firm matches. Expanded clones are given a class, and other clones once, few, many or no size at all.

abundance: -
v_gene: TRBV3-1
d_gene: -
j_gene: TRBJ2-1
CDR3aa: CASSPRTDYYEQFF
CDR3nt: TGTGCCAGCAGCCCGAGGACGGACTACTATGAGCAGTTCTTC

abundance: few
v_gene: TRBV9
d_gene: -
j_gene: TRBJ1-3
CDR3aa: CASSVGSRDTIYF
CDR3nt: TGTGCCAGCAGCGTAGGGTCCAGGGACACCATATATTTT

abundance: -
v_gene: TRBV7-9
d_gene: -
j_gene: TRBJ1-1
CDR3aa: CASSPQLEAFF
CDR3nt: TGTGCCAGCAGCCCTCAGTTAGAAGCTTTCTTT

abundance: -
v_gene: TRBV5-1
d_gene: -
j_gene: TRBJ1-2
CDR3aa: CASSYSEAGWGYTF
CDR3nt: TGCGCCAGCAGCTACTCGGAGGCCGGATGGGGCTACACCTTC

abundance: few
v_gene: TRBV9
d_gene: -
j_gene: TRBJ2-5
CDR3aa: CASSEKNREETQYF
CDR3nt: TGTGCCAGCAGCGAAAAGAACAGGGAGGAGACCCAGTACTTC

abundance: many
v_gene: TRBV28
d_gene: TRBD2
j_gene: TRBJ2-3
CDR3aa: CASTLLSGAPDTQYF
CDR3nt: TGTGCCAGCACCCTACTTAGCGGGGCCCCAGATACGCAGTATTTT

abundance: many
v_gene: TRBV12-3/TRBV12-4
d_gene: -
j_gene: TRBJ2-2
CDR3aa: CASSLAGLNTGELFF
CDR3nt: TGTGCCAGCAGTTTAGCGGGGCTGAACACCGGGGAGCTGTTTTTT

abundance: few
v_gene: TRBV4-3
d_gene: TRBD1
j_gene: TRBJ2-6
CDR3aa: CASSQVPGTGASGANVLTF
CDR3nt: TGCGCCAGCAGCCAAGTTCCCGGGACAGGGGCCTCTGGGGCCAACGTCCTGACTTTC

abundance: few
v_gene: TRBV6-1
d_gene: -
j_gene: TRBJ1-2
CDR3aa: CASSAPGSGWGYTF
CDR3nt: TGTGCCAGCAGTGCGCCGGGCTCCGGGTGGGGCTACACCTTC

abundance: -
v_gene: TRBV7-2
d_gene: -
j_gene: TRBJ2-5
CDR3aa: CASSPRGREFQETQYF
CDR3nt: TGTGCCAGCAGCCCCCGGGGGCGGGAGTTCCAAGAGACCCAGTACTTC

abundance: many
v_gene: TRBV12-3/TRBV12-4
d_gene: -
j_gene: TRBJ1-1
CDR3aa: CASSFNWGNEAFF
CDR3nt: TGTGCCAGCAGTTTTAATTGGGGGAATGAAGCTTTCTTT

abundance: -
v_gene: TRBV12-3/TRBV12-4
d_gene: -
j_gene: TRBJ1-2
CDR3aa: CASSLTGGSRLTDYGYTF
CDR3nt: TGTGCCAGCAGTTTAACCGGGGGGTCGAGACTCACGGACTATGGCTACACCTTC

abundance: -
v_gene: TRBV28
d_gene: -
j_gene: TRBJ2-2
CDR3aa: CASTSMGQNTGELFF
CDR3nt: TGTGCCAGCACCTCTATGGGGCAAAACACCGGGGAGCTGTTTTTT

abundance: many
v_gene: TRBV29-1
d_gene: -
j_gene: TRBJ2-3
CDR3aa: CSVRDDTQYF
CDR3nt: TGCAGCGTTCGGGACGATACGCAGTATTTT

abundance: few
v_gene: TRBV4-3
d_gene: TRBD2
j_gene: TRBJ2-1
CDR3aa: CASSRNSGGPYNEQFF
CDR3nt: TGCGCCAGCAGCCGGAACAGCGGGGGGCCCTACAATGAGCAGTTCTTC

abundance: many
v_gene: TRBV9
d_gene: -
j_gene: TRBJ1-2
CDR3aa: CASSVSTGGGYTF
CDR3nt: TGTGCCAGCAGCGTATCAACAGGTGGCGGCTACACCTTC

abundance: few
v_gene: TRBV5-4
d_gene: -
j_gene: TRBJ1-1
CDR3aa: CASSLAPGHGTDTEAFF
CDR3nt: TGTGCCAGCAGCTTGGCCCCCGGACATGGCACGGACACTGAAGCTTTCTTT

abundance: -
v_gene: TRBV7-2
d_gene: TRBD2
j_gene: TRBJ2-1
CDR3aa: CASSAPSGGSNEQFF
CDR3nt: TGTGCCAGCAGCGCCCCTAGCGGGGGGTCCAATGAGCAGTTCTTC

abundance: -
v_gene: TRBV7-3
d_gene: TRBD2
j_gene: TRBJ2-2
CDR3aa: CASSFSGGAGELFF
CDR3nt: TGTGCCAGCAGCTTTAGCGGGGGGGCCGGGGAGCTGTTTTTT

abundance: many
v_gene: TRBV15
d_gene: -
j_gene: TRBJ1-1
CDR3aa: CATSSEAEAFF
CDR3nt: TGTGCCACCAGCTCCGAAGCTGAAGCTTTCTTT

abundance: -
v_gene: TRBV12-3/TRBV12-4
d_gene: -
j_gene: TRBJ1-3
CDR3aa: CASRQGSGTIYF
CDR3nt: TGTGCCAGCAGACAGGGATCGGGGACCATATATTTT

abundance: -
v_gene: TRBV12-3/TRBV12-4
d_gene: -
j_gene: TRBJ2-1
CDR3aa: CASTAYNEQFF
CDR3nt: TGTGCCAGCACAGCCTACAATGAGCAGTTCTTC

abundance: -
v_gene: TRBV25-1
d_gene: -
j_gene: TRBJ2-7
CDR3aa: CASSADRRDEQYF
CDR3nt: TGTGCCAGCAGTGCGGACAGGAGGGACGAGCAGTACTTC

abundance: few
v_gene: TRBV12-3/TRBV12-4
d_gene: -
j_gene: TRBJ1-2
CDR3aa: CASSSDSRRGYTF
CDR3nt: TGTGCCAGCAGTTCGGACAGCCGGCGGGGCTACACCTTC

abundance: few
v_gene: TRBV5-1
d_gene: TRBD1
j_gene: TRBJ2-7
CDR3aa: CASSRGQGLPYEQYF
CDR3nt: TGCGCCAGCAGCCGTGGACAGGGTCTTCCCTACGAGCAGTACTTC

abundance: few
v_gene: TRBV7-6
d_gene: -
j_gene: TRBJ1-2
CDR3aa: CASSPRGSAYGYTF
CDR3nt: TGTGCCAGCAGCCCCCGTGGATCAGCCTATGGCTACACCTTC

abundance: -
v_gene: TRBV11-3
d_gene: -
j_gene: TRBJ2-1
CDR3aa: CASSEGFNEQFF
CDR3nt: TGTGCCAGCAGCGAGGGTTTCAATGAGCAGTTCTTC

abundance: few
v_gene: TRBV20-1
d_gene: -
j_gene: TRBJ1-1
CDR3aa: CSARVNVNTEAFF
CDR3nt: TGCAGTGCTAGAGTTAATGTGAACACTGAAGCTTTCTTT

abundance: -
v_gene: TRBV5-5
d_gene: -
j_gene: TRBJ1-5
CDR3aa: CASSFWGANQPQHF
CDR3nt: TGTGCCAGCAGCTTCTGGGGTGCCAATCAGCCCCAGCATTTT

abundance: -
v_gene: TRBV27
d_gene: -
j_gene: TRBJ2-2
CDR3aa: CASSSRAGELFF
CDR3nt: TGTGCCAGCTCCTCGCGGGCCGGGGAGCTGTTTTTT

abundance: many
v_gene: TRBV2
d_gene: -
j_gene: TRBJ1-1
CDR3aa: CASHKEGMRAFF
CDR3nt: TGTGCCAGCCACAAGGAGGGCATGAGAGCTTTCTTT

abundance: few
v_gene: TRBV29-1
d_gene: -
j_gene: TRBJ2-7
CDR3aa: CSVGDNSYEQYF
CDR3nt: TGCAGCGTTGGGGACAACTCCTACGAGCAGTACTTC

abundance: -
v_gene: TRBV5-2
d_gene: -
j_gene: TRBJ2-2
CDR3aa: CARGPDGFGELFF
CDR3nt: TGTGCCAGGGGCCCCGACGGGTTCGGGGAGCTGTTTTTT

abundance: -
v_gene: TRBV14
d_gene: -
j_gene: TRBJ1-1
CDR3aa: CASSQGVGRGPEAFF
CDR3nt: TGTGCCAGCAGCCAAGGGGTAGGGAGGGGTCCTGAAGCTTTCTTT

abundance: many
v_gene: TRBV29-1
d_gene: -
j_gene: TRBJ1-1
CDR3aa: CSVDSGWGMNTEAFF
CDR3nt: TGCAGCGTTGACTCAGGGTGGGGTATGAACACTGAAGCTTTCTTT

abundance: -
v_gene: TRBV4-3
d_gene: -
j_gene: TRBJ1-4
CDR3aa: CASSLLTSPREKLFF
CDR3nt: TGCGCCAGCAGCCTACTTACTAGTCCCCGCGAAAAACTGTTTTTT

abundance: -
v_gene: TRBV6-5
d_gene: -
j_gene: TRBJ2-1
CDR3aa: CASSYSRTSYNEQFF
CDR3nt: TGTGCCAGCAGTTACTCCCGGACAAGTTACAATGAGCAGTTCTTC

abundance: many
v_gene: TRBV20-1
d_gene: -
j_gene: TRBJ1-1
CDR3aa: CSIPRRDTEAFF
CDR3nt: TGCAGCATACCCCGGAGAGACACTGAAGCTTTCTTT

abundance: -
v_gene: TRBV4-1
d_gene: -
j_gene: TRBJ2-3
CDR3aa: CASSYDRDSAITDTQYF
CDR3nt: TGCGCCAGCAGCTATGACAGGGACTCTGCCATCACAGATACGCAGTATTTT

abundance: few
v_gene: TRBV14
d_gene: -
j_gene: TRBJ2-1
CDR3aa: CASSLPTATPYNEQFF
CDR3nt: TGTGCCAGCAGCCTCCCTACAGCCACCCCCTACAATGAGCAGTTCTTC